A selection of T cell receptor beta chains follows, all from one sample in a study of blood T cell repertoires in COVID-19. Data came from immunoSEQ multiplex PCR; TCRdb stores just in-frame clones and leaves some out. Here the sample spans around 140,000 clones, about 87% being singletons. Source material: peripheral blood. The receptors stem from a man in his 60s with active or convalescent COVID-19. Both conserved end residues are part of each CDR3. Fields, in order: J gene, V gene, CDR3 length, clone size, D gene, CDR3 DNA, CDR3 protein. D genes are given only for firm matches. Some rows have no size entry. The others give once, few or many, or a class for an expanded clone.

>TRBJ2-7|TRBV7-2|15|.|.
TGTGCCAGCAGCTTAGGTAGCGGAAGCCCCTACGAGCAGTACTTC
CASSLGSGSPYEQYF
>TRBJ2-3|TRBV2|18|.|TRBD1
TGTGCCAGCAGGAGAGCCTATCCGGGACAGGGTCTAACAGATACGCAGTATTTT
CASRRAYPGQGLTDTQYF
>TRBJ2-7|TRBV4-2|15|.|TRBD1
TGTGCCAGCAGCCAAGACAGGGGGACCCCCTACGAGCAGTACTTC
CASSQDRGTPYEQYF
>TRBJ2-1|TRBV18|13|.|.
TGTGCCAGCTCACCACCGACTTACAATGAGCAGTTCTTC
CASSPPTYNEQFF
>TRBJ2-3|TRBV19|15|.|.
TGTGCCAGTAGTATGGAGCCCCTAAGCACAGATACGCAGTATTTT
CASSMEPLSTDTQYF
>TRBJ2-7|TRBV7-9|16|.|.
TGTGCCAGCAGCTCATCCACAGTCCCTGGCTCCTACGAGCAGTACTTC
CASSSSTVPGSYEQYF
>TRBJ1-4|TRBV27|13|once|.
TGTGCCAGCAGTTTCCGGTGGAATGAAAAACTGTTTTTT
CASSFRWNEKLFF
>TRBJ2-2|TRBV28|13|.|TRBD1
TGTGCCAGCAGTTCCGACAGGGCCGGGGAGCTGTTTTTT
CASSSDRAGELFF
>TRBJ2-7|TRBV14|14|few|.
TGTGCCAGCAGCCAAGTTAGGGGAACTACCGAGCAGTACTTC
CASSQVRGTTEQYF
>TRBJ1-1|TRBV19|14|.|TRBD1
TGTGCCAGTAGCCCGGGACAGATCTCCACTGAAGCTTTCTTT
CASSPGQISTEAFF
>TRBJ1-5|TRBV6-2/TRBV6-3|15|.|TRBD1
TGTGCCAGCGGCCGGGACAGGGGCATGGGTCAGCCCCAGCATTTT
CASGRDRGMGQPQHF
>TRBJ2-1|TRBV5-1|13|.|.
TGCGCCAGCAGCTTGGGTTCCCCCGATGAGCAGTTCTTC
CASSLGSPDEQFF
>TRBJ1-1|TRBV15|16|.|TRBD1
TGTGCCACCAGCAGAGGGACCCAACAGGGGGTGGCTGAAGCTTTCTTT
CATSRGTQQGVAEAFF
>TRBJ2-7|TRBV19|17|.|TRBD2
TGTGCCAGTAGTCTTGGTTACGGGACTAGCGGGAGCTACGAGCAGTACTTC
CASSLGYGTSGSYEQYF